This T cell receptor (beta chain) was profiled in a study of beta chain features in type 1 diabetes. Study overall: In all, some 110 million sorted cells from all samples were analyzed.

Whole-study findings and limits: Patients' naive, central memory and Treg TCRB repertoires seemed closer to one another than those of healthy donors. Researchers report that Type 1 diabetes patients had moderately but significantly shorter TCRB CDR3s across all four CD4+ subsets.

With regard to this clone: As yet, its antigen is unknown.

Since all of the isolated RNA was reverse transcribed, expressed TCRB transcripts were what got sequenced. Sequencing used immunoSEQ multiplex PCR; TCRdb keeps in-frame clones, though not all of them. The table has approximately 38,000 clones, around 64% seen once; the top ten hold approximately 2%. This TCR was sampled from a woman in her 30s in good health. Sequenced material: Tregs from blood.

The CDR3 protein is CASSPSRRGRAAGELFF. In DNA, the CDR3 is TGTGCCAGCAGCCCAAGTAGGAGGGGACGGGCTGCCGGGGAGCTGTTTTTT. This chain uses TRBV9 with TRBJ2-2; D perhaps matches TRBD2 (6 bases). The CDR3 covers 17 residues. Germline V gene data show CDR1 as SGDLS and CDR2 as YYNGEE. V gave up 4 bases and J gave up 6 bases, with 22 bases separating them.